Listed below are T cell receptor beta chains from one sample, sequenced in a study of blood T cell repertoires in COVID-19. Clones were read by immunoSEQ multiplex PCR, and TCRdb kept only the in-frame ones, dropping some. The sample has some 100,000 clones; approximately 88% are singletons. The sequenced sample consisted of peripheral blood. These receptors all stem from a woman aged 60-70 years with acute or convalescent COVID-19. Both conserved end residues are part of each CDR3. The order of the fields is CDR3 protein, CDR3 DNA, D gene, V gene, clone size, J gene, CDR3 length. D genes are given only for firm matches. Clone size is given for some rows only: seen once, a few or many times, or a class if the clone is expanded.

cdr3_aa: CASSSHPRGTDTQYF
cdr3_nt: TGCGCCAGCAGCTCCCACCCCAGGGGGACAGATACGCAGTATTTT
d_call: TRBD1
v_call: TRBV5-1
clone_size: -
j_call: TRBJ2-3
cdr3_length: 15

cdr3_aa: CATRSGREKLFF
cdr3_nt: TGTGCCACCCGTTCGGGGAGGGAAAAACTGTTTTTT
d_call: -
v_call: TRBV19
clone_size: -
j_call: TRBJ1-4
cdr3_length: 12

cdr3_aa: CASSTSTNTGELFF
cdr3_nt: TGTGCCAGCAGTACTAGTACGAACACCGGGGAGCTGTTTTTT
d_call: -
v_call: TRBV6-5
clone_size: -
j_call: TRBJ2-2
cdr3_length: 14

cdr3_aa: CASSPGQGPSSGNTIYF
cdr3_nt: TGTGCCAGCAGCCCCGGACAGGGCCCTTCCTCTGGAAACACCATATATTTT
d_call: TRBD1
v_call: TRBV9
clone_size: -
j_call: TRBJ1-3
cdr3_length: 17

cdr3_aa: CASSPRTGPSAYGYTF
cdr3_nt: TGTGCCAGCAGCCCCAGGACAGGGCCCTCCGCCTATGGCTACACCTTC
d_call: TRBD1
v_call: TRBV5-4
clone_size: -
j_call: TRBJ1-2
cdr3_length: 16

cdr3_aa: CASRGLAGGLELFF
cdr3_nt: TGCGCCAGCAGAGGACTAGCGGGAGGTTTGGAGCTGTTTTTT
d_call: TRBD2
v_call: TRBV10-2
clone_size: -
j_call: TRBJ2-2
cdr3_length: 14

cdr3_aa: CASTLGDEQFF
cdr3_nt: TGTGCCAGCACCCTGGGCGATGAGCAGTTCTTC
d_call: -
v_call: TRBV6-5
clone_size: -
j_call: TRBJ2-1
cdr3_length: 11

cdr3_aa: CSVNQGSYEAFF
cdr3_nt: TGCAGCGTGAACCAGGGGTCTTATGAAGCTTTCTTT
d_call: -
v_call: TRBV29-1
clone_size: -
j_call: TRBJ1-1
cdr3_length: 12

cdr3_aa: CASSEDRGTEQFF
cdr3_nt: TGTGCCAGCAGTGAGGACAGGGGCACTGAGCAGTTCTTC
d_call: TRBD1
v_call: TRBV6-1
clone_size: -
j_call: TRBJ2-1
cdr3_length: 13

cdr3_aa: CASSSYRNTEAFF
cdr3_nt: TGTGCCAGCAGTTCTTACAGGAACACTGAAGCTTTCTTT
d_call: -
v_call: TRBV28
clone_size: -
j_call: TRBJ1-1
cdr3_length: 13

cdr3_aa: CASSPEGAVAFF
cdr3_nt: TGTGCCAGCTCACCAGAGGGGGCTGTGGCTTTCTTT
d_call: TRBD1
v_call: TRBV18
clone_size: -
j_call: TRBJ1-1
cdr3_length: 12

cdr3_aa: CASSQALSTAGHGEKLFF
cdr3_nt: TGTGCCAGCAGCCAAGCATTATCGACAGCCGGTCATGGCGAAAAACTGTTTTTT
d_call: -
v_call: TRBV3-1/TRBV3-2
clone_size: -
j_call: TRBJ1-4
cdr3_length: 18

cdr3_aa: CASSLAPSRGGGGEGETQYF
cdr3_nt: TGTGCCAGCAGCTTGGCCCCCTCCAGGGGAGGAGGTGGGGAGGGGGAGACCCAGTACTTC
d_call: -
v_call: TRBV5-4
clone_size: -
j_call: TRBJ2-5
cdr3_length: 20

cdr3_aa: CASSPSGRAFGANVLTF
cdr3_nt: TGTGCCAGCAGTCCAAGCGGGAGGGCCTTTGGGGCCAACGTCCTGACTTTC
d_call: TRBD2
v_call: TRBV28
clone_size: -
j_call: TRBJ2-6
cdr3_length: 17

cdr3_aa: CASSLRNSNQPQHF
cdr3_nt: TGTGCCAGCAGCCTCAGGAATAGCAATCAGCCCCAGCATTTT
d_call: -
v_call: TRBV2
clone_size: -
j_call: TRBJ1-5
cdr3_length: 14

cdr3_aa: CASSPAPRDNEQFF
cdr3_nt: TGTGCCAGCAGCCCTGCCCCCCGGGACAATGAGCAGTTCTTC
d_call: -
v_call: TRBV5-6
clone_size: -
j_call: TRBJ2-1
cdr3_length: 14

cdr3_aa: CASSRPNSQTGGGGYTF
cdr3_nt: TGTGCCAGCAGCCGCCCTAATTCCCAGACAGGGGGTGGTGGCTACACCTTC
d_call: TRBD1
v_call: TRBV3-1/TRBV3-2
clone_size: -
j_call: TRBJ1-2
cdr3_length: 17

cdr3_aa: CSVLQGHTEAFF
cdr3_nt: TGCAGCGTCTTACAGGGGCACACTGAAGCTTTCTTT
d_call: TRBD1
v_call: TRBV29-1
clone_size: -
j_call: TRBJ1-1
cdr3_length: 12

cdr3_aa: CASSSRTDNEKLFF
cdr3_nt: TGTGCCAGCAGTTCTCGGACAGACAATGAAAAACTGTTTTTT
d_call: -
v_call: TRBV28
clone_size: -
j_call: TRBJ1-4
cdr3_length: 14

cdr3_aa: CASSQDKGEFPLHF
cdr3_nt: TGTGCCAGCAGCCAAGACAAGGGAGAGTTCCCCCTCCACTTT
d_call: -
v_call: TRBV4-2
clone_size: -
j_call: TRBJ1-6
cdr3_length: 14

cdr3_aa: CASSLSLGLKTDTQYF
cdr3_nt: TGTGCCAGCAGCTTATCACTGGGACTGAAAACAGATACGCAGTATTTT
d_call: -
v_call: TRBV11-3
clone_size: -
j_call: TRBJ2-3
cdr3_length: 16

cdr3_aa: CASSIGGLADSSTDTQYF
cdr3_nt: TGTGCCAGTAGTATAGGGGGACTAGCGGATTCTAGCACAGATACGCAGTATTTT
d_call: TRBD2
v_call: TRBV19
clone_size: -
j_call: TRBJ2-3
cdr3_length: 18

cdr3_aa: CASSQGGRGPINEKLFF
cdr3_nt: TGTGCCAGCAGCCAAGGGGGCAGGGGGCCGATTAATGAAAAACTGTTTTTT
d_call: TRBD1
v_call: TRBV3-1/TRBV3-2
clone_size: -
j_call: TRBJ1-4
cdr3_length: 17

cdr3_aa: CASSSGAGNTIYF
cdr3_nt: TGTGCCAGCAGCTCAGGGGCTGGAAACACCATATATTTT
d_call: -
v_call: TRBV11-2
clone_size: -
j_call: TRBJ1-3
cdr3_length: 13

cdr3_aa: CASSESYRVDGYTF
cdr3_nt: TGTGCCAGCAGTGAAAGTTACAGGGTGGATGGCTACACCTTC
d_call: -
v_call: TRBV2
clone_size: -
j_call: TRBJ1-2
cdr3_length: 14

cdr3_aa: CSVDDRSGQGGYEQYF
cdr3_nt: TGCAGCGTTGACGATCGGAGTGGGCAGGGGGGTTACGAGCAGTACTTC
d_call: -
v_call: TRBV29-1
clone_size: -
j_call: TRBJ2-7
cdr3_length: 16

cdr3_aa: CASSVVAGGEQYF
cdr3_nt: TGTGCCAGCAGCGTGGTAGCGGGAGGAGAGCAGTACTTC
d_call: TRBD2
v_call: TRBV9
clone_size: -
j_call: TRBJ2-7
cdr3_length: 13

cdr3_aa: CASSLVAGGYAEQFF
cdr3_nt: TGCGCCAGCAGCTTGGTAGCGGGAGGGTACGCGGAGCAGTTCTTC
d_call: TRBD2
v_call: TRBV5-1
clone_size: -
j_call: TRBJ2-1
cdr3_length: 15

cdr3_aa: CASSYSGGSNQPQHF
cdr3_nt: TGTGCCAGCAGTTACTCAGGGGGCAGCAATCAGCCCCAGCATTTT
d_call: TRBD1
v_call: TRBV6-5
clone_size: -
j_call: TRBJ1-5
cdr3_length: 15

cdr3_aa: CASSLHRGTYNEQFF
cdr3_nt: TGCGCCAGCAGCTTGCACAGGGGGACCTACAATGAGCAGTTCTTC
d_call: TRBD1
v_call: TRBV5-1
clone_size: -
j_call: TRBJ2-1
cdr3_length: 15

cdr3_aa: CASSFWGLVQPQHF
cdr3_nt: TGTGCCAGCAGTTTTTGGGGGCTTGTACAGCCCCAGCATTTT
d_call: -
v_call: TRBV28
clone_size: once
j_call: TRBJ1-5
cdr3_length: 14

cdr3_aa: CASSLRVAGAFEQYF
cdr3_nt: TGTGCCAGCAGCTTAAGGGTTGCGGGAGCTTTCGAGCAGTACTTC
d_call: TRBD2
v_call: TRBV11-2
clone_size: -
j_call: TRBJ2-7
cdr3_length: 15

cdr3_aa: CASSGLAGGPRFF
cdr3_nt: TGTGCCAGCAGCGGACTAGCGGGAGGGCCTAGGTTCTTC
d_call: TRBD2
v_call: TRBV6-5
clone_size: once
j_call: TRBJ2-1
cdr3_length: 13

cdr3_aa: CASSVSATGGYEQYF
cdr3_nt: TGTGCCAGCAGCGTATCGGCGACAGGGGGATACGAGCAGTACTTC
d_call: TRBD1
v_call: TRBV9
clone_size: -
j_call: TRBJ2-7
cdr3_length: 15

cdr3_aa: CASSLWEGKEKLFF
cdr3_nt: TGTGCCAGCAGTTTATGGGAGGGAAAGGAAAAACTGTTTTTT
d_call: -
v_call: TRBV28
clone_size: -
j_call: TRBJ1-4
cdr3_length: 14

cdr3_aa: CASSSPGARGNTEAFF
cdr3_nt: TGTGCCAGCAGCTCCCCAGGGGCCCGGGGGAACACTGAAGCTTTCTTT
d_call: -
v_call: TRBV11-2
clone_size: -
j_call: TRBJ1-1
cdr3_length: 16

cdr3_aa: CASSQVGTELFF
cdr3_nt: TGTGCCAGCAGCCAAGTTGGGACAGAACTGTTTTTT
d_call: TRBD1
v_call: TRBV3-1/TRBV3-2
clone_size: -
j_call: TRBJ1-4
cdr3_length: 12

cdr3_aa: CASSYRTAGGSYEQYF
cdr3_nt: TGTGCCAGCAGCTACCGAACAGCAGGGGGTTCCTACGAGCAGTACTTC
d_call: TRBD1
v_call: TRBV6-5
clone_size: -
j_call: TRBJ2-7
cdr3_length: 16

cdr3_aa: CAWSVGAQAYNQPQHF
cdr3_nt: TGTGCCTGGAGTGTTGGGGCACAAGCCTATAATCAGCCCCAGCATTTT
d_call: -
v_call: TRBV30
clone_size: few
j_call: TRBJ1-5
cdr3_length: 16

cdr3_aa: CASSRDRGLAGVPSGGQYF
cdr3_nt: TGTGCCAGTAGTAGAGACAGGGGACTAGCGGGAGTCCCCTCTGGTGGGCAGTATTTT
d_call: TRBD2
v_call: TRBV19
clone_size: once
j_call: TRBJ2-3
cdr3_length: 19

cdr3_aa: CASSLANGYEQYF
cdr3_nt: TGCGCCAGCAGCTTGGCAAACGGCTACGAGCAGTACTTC
d_call: -
v_call: TRBV5-1
clone_size: -
j_call: TRBJ2-7
cdr3_length: 13

cdr3_aa: CASSPPVGQGGGVEGYTF
cdr3_nt: TGTGCCAGCAGTCCGCCGGTGGGACAGGGAGGGGGTGTGGAAGGCTACACCTTC
d_call: TRBD1
v_call: TRBV6-6
clone_size: -
j_call: TRBJ1-2
cdr3_length: 18

cdr3_aa: CATSEGAGQGVFGTQYF
cdr3_nt: TGTGCCACCAGTGAGGGAGCGGGACAGGGGGTATTCGGGACCCAGTACTTC
d_call: TRBD1
v_call: TRBV15
clone_size: -
j_call: TRBJ2-5
cdr3_length: 17

cdr3_aa: CASSERGLYGYTF
cdr3_nt: TGTGCCAGCAGTGAGAGGGGGCTGTATGGCTACACCTTC
d_call: TRBD1
v_call: TRBV6-1
clone_size: -
j_call: TRBJ1-2
cdr3_length: 13

cdr3_aa: CSVSSRGLAFF
cdr3_nt: TGCAGCGTTTCATCACGGGGGTTGGCTTTCTTT
d_call: -
v_call: TRBV29-1
clone_size: -
j_call: TRBJ1-1
cdr3_length: 11

cdr3_aa: CAISEDRNYGYTF
cdr3_nt: TGTGCCATCAGTGAGGACAGGAACTATGGCTACACCTTC
d_call: -
v_call: TRBV10-3
clone_size: -
j_call: TRBJ1-2
cdr3_length: 13

cdr3_aa: CASSGGTSGYNEQFF
cdr3_nt: TGTGCCAGCAGTGGCGGGACTAGCGGGTACAATGAGCAGTTCTTC
d_call: TRBD2
v_call: TRBV28
clone_size: -
j_call: TRBJ2-1
cdr3_length: 15

cdr3_aa: CASSPIAGAGYNEQFF
cdr3_nt: TGCGCCAGCAGCCCAATAGCGGGAGCGGGCTACAATGAGCAGTTCTTC
d_call: TRBD2
v_call: TRBV4-1
clone_size: -
j_call: TRBJ2-1
cdr3_length: 16